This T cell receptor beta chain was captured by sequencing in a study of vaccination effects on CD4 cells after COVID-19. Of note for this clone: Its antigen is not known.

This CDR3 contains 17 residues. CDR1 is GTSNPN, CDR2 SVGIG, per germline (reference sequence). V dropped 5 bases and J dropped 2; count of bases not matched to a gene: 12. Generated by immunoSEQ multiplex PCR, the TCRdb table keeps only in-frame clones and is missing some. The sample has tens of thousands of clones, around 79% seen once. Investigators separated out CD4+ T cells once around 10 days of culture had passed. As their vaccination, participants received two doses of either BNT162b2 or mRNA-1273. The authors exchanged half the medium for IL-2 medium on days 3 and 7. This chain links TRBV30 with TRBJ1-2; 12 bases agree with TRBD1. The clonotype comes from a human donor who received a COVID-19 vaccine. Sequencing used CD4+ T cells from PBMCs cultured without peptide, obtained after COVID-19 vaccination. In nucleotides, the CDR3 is TGTGCCTGGGGTCGCGGGACAGGGGGCCTATCGAACTATGGCTACACCTTC. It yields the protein CAWGRGTGGLSNYGYTF. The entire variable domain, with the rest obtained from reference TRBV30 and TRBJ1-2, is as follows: SQTIHQWPATLVQPVGSPLSLECTVEGTSNPNLYWYRQAAGRGLQLLFYSVGIGQISSEVPQNLSASRPQDRQFILSSKKLLLSDSGFYLCAWGRGTGGLSNYGYTFGSGTRLTVV.